This T cell receptor (beta chain) is drawn from a study of vaccination and CD4 T cells after COVID-19. Study information: Participants, all vaccine recipients, received two doses of either BNT162b2 or mRNA-1273. Cells received overlapping spike peptides from SARS-CoV-2, HCoV-NL63, HCoV-OC43 and HCoV-229E as stimulation. A CEFX pool, an HIV-1 Nef pool, or else no peptide went into the control cultures.

Treatment indicated: approximately nine-day PBMC culture with coronavirus spike peptide pools or control peptides (ViraFEST assay). Gathered ahead of the COVID-19 pandemic (2011-2018) were the CD4+ T cells of the unexposed donor. A remark on this clonotype: Its antigen is still unknown.

The Oncomine TCR Beta short-read assay was applied to DNA of cultured CD4+ T cells. From cultured CD4+ T cells, genomic DNA was extracted. A single record per CDR3 protein comes from TCRdb applying MiXCR to the PCR reads. The table has under 8,000 distinct CDR3 sequences, 33% seen once. This receptor was taken from a human donor in good health. The source material was CD4+ T cells from blood, cultured in vitro.

CDR3 protein: CASSPKRRTGNEQFF. Here the CDR3 DNA reads TGTGCCAGCAGCCCCAAGAGGAGGACAGGCAATGAGCAGTTCTTC. The gene calls are TRBV7-9 and TRBJ2-1; 7 bases match TRBD1. The CDR3 loop spans 15 amino acids. Germline CDR1 is SEHNR and CDR2 is FQNEAQ (reference sequence). With 5 bases clipped from V and 6 bases from J, the junction kept 10 bases outside the gene matches.